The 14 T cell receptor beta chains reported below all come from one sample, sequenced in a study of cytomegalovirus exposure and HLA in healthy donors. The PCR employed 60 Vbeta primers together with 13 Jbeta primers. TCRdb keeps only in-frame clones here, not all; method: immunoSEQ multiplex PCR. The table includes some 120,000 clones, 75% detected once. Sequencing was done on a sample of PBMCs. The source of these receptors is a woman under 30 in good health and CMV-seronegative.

The CDR3 reads CASSETGLSNQPQHF. The CDR3 nucleotides are TGCGCCAGCAGCGAGACAGGGTTGAGCAATCAGCCCCAGCATTTT. The chain carries TRBV5-1 and TRBJ1-5, with 7 bases aligning to TRBD1. The germline V gene has CDR1 SGHRS and CDR2 YFSETQ. CDR3 length: 15 amino acids. V gave up 4 bases and J gave up 1 base; unmatched junction bases: 5.

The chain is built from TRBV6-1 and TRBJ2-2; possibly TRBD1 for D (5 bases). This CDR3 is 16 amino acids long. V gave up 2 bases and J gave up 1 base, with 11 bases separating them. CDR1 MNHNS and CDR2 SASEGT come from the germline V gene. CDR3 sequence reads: CASSENGRVNTGELFF. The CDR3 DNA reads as TGTGCCAGCAGTGAAAACGGCAGGGTGAACACCGGGGAGCTGTTTTTT.

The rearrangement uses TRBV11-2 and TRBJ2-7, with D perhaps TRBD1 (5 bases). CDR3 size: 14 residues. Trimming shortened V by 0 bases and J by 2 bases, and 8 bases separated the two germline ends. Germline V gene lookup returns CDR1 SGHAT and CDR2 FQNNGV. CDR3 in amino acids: CASSLDRVTYEQYF. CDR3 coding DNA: TGTGCCAGCAGCTTAGACAGGGTTACCTACGAGCAGTACTTC.

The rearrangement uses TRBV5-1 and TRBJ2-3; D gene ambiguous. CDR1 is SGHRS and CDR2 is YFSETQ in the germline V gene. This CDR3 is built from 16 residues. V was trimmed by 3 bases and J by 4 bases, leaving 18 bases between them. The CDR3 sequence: CASSWRDNPAADTQYF. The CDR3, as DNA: TGCGCCAGCAGCTGGCGTGACAATCCGGCTGCAGATACGCAGTATTTT.

CDR3 region: CASSLSRGQSSYEQYF. CDR3 in DNA: TGTGCCAGCAGTTTATCCAGGGGGCAGAGCTCCTACGAGCAGTACTTC. The V call is TRBV27, the J call TRBJ2-7, with 8 bases that match TRBD1. Germline CDR1 and CDR2: MNHEY and SMNVEV (reference sequence). V shed 0 bases and J 0 bases; nucleotides not matched to a gene: 4. The CDR3 is 16 residues long.

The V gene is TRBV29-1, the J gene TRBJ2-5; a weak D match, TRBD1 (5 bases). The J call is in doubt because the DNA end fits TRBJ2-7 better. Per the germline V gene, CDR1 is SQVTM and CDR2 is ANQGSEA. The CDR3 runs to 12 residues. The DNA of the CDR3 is TGCAGCGTTAGACAGAATTCCTACGAGCAGTACTTC. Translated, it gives CSVRQNSYEQYF.

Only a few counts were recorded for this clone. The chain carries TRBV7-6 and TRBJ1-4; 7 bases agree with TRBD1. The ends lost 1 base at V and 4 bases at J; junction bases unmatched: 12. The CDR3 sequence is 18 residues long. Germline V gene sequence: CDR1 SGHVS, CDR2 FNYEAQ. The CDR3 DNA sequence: TGTGCCAGCAGCTTAGGTATAGGGGGCCCGCGCGGTAATGAAAAACTGTTTTTT. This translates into CASSLGIGGPRGNEKLFF.

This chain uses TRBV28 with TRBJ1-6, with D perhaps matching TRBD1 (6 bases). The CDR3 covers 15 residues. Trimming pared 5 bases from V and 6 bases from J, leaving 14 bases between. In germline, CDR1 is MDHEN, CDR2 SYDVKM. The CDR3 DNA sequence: TGTGCCAGCAGTGTACCAGGGGTTAGTAATTCACCCCTCCACTTT. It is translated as CASSVPGVSNSPLHF. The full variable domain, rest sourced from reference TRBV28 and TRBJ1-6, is DVKVTQSSRYLVKRTGEKVFLECVQDMDHENMFWYRQDPGLGLRLIYFSYDVKMKEKGDIPEGYSVSREKKERFSLILESASTNQTSMYLCASSVPGVSNSPLHFGNGTRLTVT.

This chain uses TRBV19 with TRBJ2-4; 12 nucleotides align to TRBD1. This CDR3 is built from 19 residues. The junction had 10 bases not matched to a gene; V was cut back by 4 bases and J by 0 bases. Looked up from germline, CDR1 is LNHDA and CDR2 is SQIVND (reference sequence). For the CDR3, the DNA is TGTGCCAGTAGTACACCGGGACAGGGGGCCGGGATAGCCAAAAACATTCAGTACTTC. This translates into CASSTPGQGAGIAKNIQYF.

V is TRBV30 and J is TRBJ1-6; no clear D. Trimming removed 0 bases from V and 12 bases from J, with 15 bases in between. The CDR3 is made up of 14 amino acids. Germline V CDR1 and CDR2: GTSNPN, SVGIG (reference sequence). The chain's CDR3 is CAWSVSHGVKPLHF. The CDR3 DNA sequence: TGTGCCTGGAGTGTATCCCACGGGGTGAAACCCCTCCACTTT.

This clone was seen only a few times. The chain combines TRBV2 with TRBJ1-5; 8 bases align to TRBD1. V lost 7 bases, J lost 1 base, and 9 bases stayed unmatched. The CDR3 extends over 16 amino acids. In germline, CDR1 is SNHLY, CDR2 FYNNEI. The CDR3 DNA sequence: TGTGCCAGCACGAACAGGGGGATTAGGAGCAATCAGCCCCAGCATTTT. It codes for CASTNRGIRSNQPQHF.

As DNA, the CDR3 is TGTGCCAGCAGCTTGGTTGGGGCCATAACCGCTAACTATGGCTACACCTTC. Protein: CASSLVGAITANYGYTF. V usage is TRBV5-6 and J usage is TRBJ1-2; possibly TRBD1 for D (5 bases). Between the trimmed V and J ends, which lost 0 bases and 0 bases, there was a span of 15 bases. Germline values: CDR1 SGHDT, CDR2 YYEEEE. The CDR3 runs 17 residues.

CDR3 in amino acids: CASSDSGATEAFF. CDR3 DNA sequence: TGTGCCAGCAGTGACTCTGGGGCCACTGAAGCTTTCTTT. The chain employs TRBV6-4 and TRBJ1-1, with a tentative D call TRBD1 (5 bases). The V end was cut by 0 bases, the J end by 4 bases, with 6 bases between. CDR3 size: 13 residues. CDR1 is MRHNA and CDR2 is SNTAGT in the germline V gene.

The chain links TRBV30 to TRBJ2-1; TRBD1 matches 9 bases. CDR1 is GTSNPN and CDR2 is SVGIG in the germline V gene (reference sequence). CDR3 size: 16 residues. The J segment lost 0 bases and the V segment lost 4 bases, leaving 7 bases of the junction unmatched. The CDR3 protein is CAWIGQGLSSYNEQFF. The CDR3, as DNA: TGTGCCTGGATTGGACAGGGGTTGAGCTCCTACAATGAGCAGTTCTTC.